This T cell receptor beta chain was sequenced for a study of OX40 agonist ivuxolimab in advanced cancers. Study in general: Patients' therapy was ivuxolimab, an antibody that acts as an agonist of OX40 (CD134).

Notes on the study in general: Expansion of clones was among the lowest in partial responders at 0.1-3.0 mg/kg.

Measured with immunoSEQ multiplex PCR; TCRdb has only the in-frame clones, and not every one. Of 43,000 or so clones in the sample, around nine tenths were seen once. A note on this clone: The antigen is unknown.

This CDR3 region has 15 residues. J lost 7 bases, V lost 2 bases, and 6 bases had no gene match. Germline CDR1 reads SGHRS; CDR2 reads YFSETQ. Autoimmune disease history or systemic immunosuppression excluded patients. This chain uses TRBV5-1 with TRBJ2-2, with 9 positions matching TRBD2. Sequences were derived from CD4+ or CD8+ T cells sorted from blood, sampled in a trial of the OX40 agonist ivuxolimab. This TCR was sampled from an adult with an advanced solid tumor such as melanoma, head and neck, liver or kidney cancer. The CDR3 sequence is CASSLVAGASGELFF. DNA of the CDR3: TGCGCCAGCAGCTTAGTAGCGGGAGCTAGCGGGGAGCTGTTTTTT.